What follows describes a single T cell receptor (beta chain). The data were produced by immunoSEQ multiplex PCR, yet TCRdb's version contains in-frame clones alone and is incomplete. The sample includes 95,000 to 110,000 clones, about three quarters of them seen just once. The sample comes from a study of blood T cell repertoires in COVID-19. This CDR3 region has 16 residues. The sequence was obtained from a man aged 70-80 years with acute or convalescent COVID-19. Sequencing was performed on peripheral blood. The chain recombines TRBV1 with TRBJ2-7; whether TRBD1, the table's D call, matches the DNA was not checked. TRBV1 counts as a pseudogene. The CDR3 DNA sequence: TGCACCAGCAGCCGTACTGGATCCCCTGACAGGGGCGAGCAGTACTTC. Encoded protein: CTSSRTGSPDRGEQYF.